Shown below are 29 T cell receptor beta chains from a single sample sequenced in a study of shared clonotypes between healthy human individuals. The method was immunoSEQ multiplex PCR; TCRdb's version includes in-frame clones alone and lacks a portion of them. The sample lists around 1.4 million clones, around 98.5% occurring once. The sequencing sample was made of naive CD4+ T cells sorted from blood. Sample subset: CD45RA+ positively selected. The origin of the receptors is a man aged 25-45 years in good health.

The chain carries TRBV14 and TRBJ2-5; no clear D gene. There are 16 residues in the CDR3. CDR1 is SGHDN and CDR2 is FVKESK in the germline V gene. V was clipped by 0 bases and J by 2 bases, with 13 bases between them. CDR3 DNA sequence: TGTGCCAGCAGCCAAGACTTGCGGATGAAACAAGAGACCCAGTACTTC. This sequence encodes CASSQDLRMKQETQYF.

This sequence joins TRBV7-6 and TRBJ2-3; 8 positions match TRBD2. Looked up from germline, CDR1 is SGHVS and CDR2 is FNYEAQ. Trimming removed 5 bases from V and 9 bases from J; junction bases left unmatched: 13. The CDR3 spans 15 residues. CDR3 loop: CASSDQREGLETQYF. The CDR3 nucleotides are TGTGCCAGCAGCGACCAACGGGAGGGCCTGGAGACGCAGTATTTT.

The chain is built from TRBV5-4 and TRBJ2-5; D is unclear. Germline CDR1 reads SGHNT; CDR2 reads YYREEE (reference sequence). This CDR3 contains 11 residues. Trimming shortened V by 4 bases and J by 0 bases, and 1 base separated the two germline ends. CDR3 nucleotide sequence: TGTGCCAGCAGCAACCAAGAGACCCAGTACTTC. Its protein product is CASSNQETQYF.

The chain combines TRBV29-1 with TRBJ2-7, with 8 bases fitting TRBD1. From germline, CDR1 is SQVTM and CDR2 ANQGSEA. The J segment lost 2 bases and the V segment lost 7 bases, leaving 7 bases of the junction unmatched. This CDR3 comprises 13 residues. The CDR3 nucleotides are TGCAGCGCCCAGGGGGCCTTAGCCTACGAGCAGTACTTC. Translated, it gives CSAQGALAYEQYF.

This chain links TRBV7-6 with TRBJ2-1; D call uncertain. Germline V gene data show CDR1 as SGHVS and CDR2 as FNYEAQ. The germline V and J ends were trimmed by 5 bases and 6 bases, with 11 bases remaining between them. CDR3 length: 13 residues. CDR3 DNA: TGTGCCAGCAGCCCTGGACCATTCAATGAGCAGTTCTTC. As protein: CASSPGPFNEQFF.

This rearrangement joins TRBV4-1 to TRBJ1-3; D possibly corresponds to TRBD1 (5 bases). Germline CDR1 is MGHRA and CDR2 is YSYEKL. The V gene lost 9 bases and the J gene lost 8 bases, with 20 bases spanning the gap. CDR3 length: 14 amino acids. The CDR3 loop reads CASSTVGRTDTIYF. The CDR3 bases are TGCGCCAGTTCTACGGTGGGACGTACAGACACCATATATTTT.

This chain joins TRBV5-1 and TRBJ2-7, with D possibly being TRBD1 (6 bases). This CDR3 has 13 amino acids. The V gene's germline CDR1 is SGHRS and CDR2 YFSETQ. Trimming cost V 4 bases and J 6 bases, with 14 bases left between them. CDR3 amino acids: CASSLGTPGEQYF. CDR3 nucleotide sequence: TGCGCCAGCAGCCTCGGGACACCGGGCGAGCAGTACTTC.

This chain uses TRBV29-1 with TRBJ2-7, with 9 bases identical to TRBD1. The trim removed 4 bases at V and 1 base at J, leaving 8 bases unmatched. Per germline, CDR1 SQVTM and CDR2 ANQGSEA. The CDR3 runs 15 residues. The CDR3 reads CSVAGGQGASYEQYF. DNA of the CDR3: TGCAGCGTTGCTGGGGGACAGGGCGCTTCCTACGAGCAGTACTTC.

The chain combines TRBV5-5 with TRBJ2-7; possible D gene TRBD2, 6 bases. V was clipped by 4 bases and J by 4 bases, with 24 bases between them. CDR3 size: 17 residues. CDR1 and CDR2 (germline): SGHKS, YYEKEE (reference sequence). The CDR3 DNA sequence: TGTGCCAGCAGCCCATCCAGGGAACGGGAGCCAATATACGAGCAGTACTTC. Its translation: CASSPSREREPIYEQYF.

The chain couples TRBV28 to TRBJ1-2; D uncertain. Germline V lookup: CDR1 MDHEN, CDR2 SYDVKM. V was clipped by 5 bases and J by 5 bases, with 9 bases between them. CDR3 length equals 12 residues. CDR3: CASSEPPYGYTF. DNA of the CDR3: TGTGCCAGCAGTGAACCCCCTTATGGCTACACCTTC.

The genes are TRBV15 and TRBJ2-1, with TRBD2 identical over 10 bases. J lost 4 bases, V lost 0 bases, and 6 bases had no gene match. The CDR3 contains 17 residues. Germline CDR1 is LNHNV and CDR2 is YYDKDF (reference sequence). CDR3 DNA: TGTGCCACCAGCAGAGATTCCACTAGCGGGGATTACAATGAGCAGTTCTTC. It translates to CATSRDSTSGDYNEQFF.

The genes are TRBV2 and TRBJ2-2; unclear D gene. The CDR3 covers 14 residues. Germline V CDR1 and CDR2: SNHLY, FYNNEI. Deletions cut 5 bases from V and 5 bases from J, with 12 bases between. This chain's CDR3 is CASSPGLWTGELFF. The CDR3 coding sequence is TGTGCCAGCAGTCCGGGTCTCTGGACCGGGGAGCTGTTTTTT.

This clone was seen only once. The chain is built from TRBV4-3 and TRBJ2-1, with 8 bases that match TRBD1. J was trimmed by 7 bases and V by 0 bases; bases with no gene match: 14. CDR1 and CDR2 (germline): LGHNA, YSLEER. The CDR3 has 18 residues. CDR3 amino acids: CASSQDAPGGGMGNEQFF. The CDR3 nucleotides read TGCGCCAGCAGCCAAGACGCCCCAGGGGGCGGGATGGGAAATGAGCAGTTCTTC.

CDR3: CASSLDWAGTGYNEQFF. The CDR3 DNA reads TGTGCCAGCAGCTTAGATTGGGCAGGCACCGGCTACAATGAGCAGTTCTTC. The chain employs TRBV7-9 and TRBJ2-1; D remains unclear. CDR1 and CDR2 (germline): SEHNR, FQNEAQ (reference sequence). The CDR3 has 17 residues. V lost 1 base to trimming and J lost 3 bases, with 16 bases between them. The complete variable domain, with remaining parts taken from reference TRBV7-9 and TRBJ2-1, reads DTGVSQNPRHKITKRGQNVTFRCDPISEHNRLYWYRQTLGQGPEFLTYFQNEAQLEKSRLLSDRFSAERPKGSFSTLEIQRTEQGDSAMYLCASSLDWAGTGYNEQFFGPGTRLTVL.

J is TRBJ1-2 and V is TRBV5-1; tentative D call: TRBD1 (6 bases). The ends were cut back, 6 bases at V and 4 bases at J, with 19 bases in the middle. CDR1 and CDR2 (germline): SGHRS, YFSETQ. This CDR3 spans 15 amino acids. The CDR3 DNA follows: TGCGCCAGCACCCCGCTGTCAGGGGAGAGCTATGGCTACACCTTC. Protein sequence: CASTPLSGESYGYTF.

This clone was counted a few times. The CDR3 nucleotides read TGTGCCAGCAGTTTAATCGGCACCTACGAGCAGTACTTC. Translating gives CASSLIGTYEQYF. This chain uses TRBV27 with TRBJ2-7; D gene uncertain. Germline CDR1 is MNHEY and CDR2 is SMNVEV (reference sequence). The CDR3 totals 13 residues. Trimming removed 2 bases from V and 2 bases from J, with 7 bases in between.

The rearrangement uses TRBV19 and TRBJ2-4; TRBD1 is a possible D gene (9 bases). Germline values: CDR1 LNHDA, CDR2 SQIVND (reference sequence). V was cut by 7 bases and J by 4 bases, with 17 bases left in between. The CDR3 covers 15 residues. Here the CDR3 reads CASTPGGTGKNIQYF. The CDR3 DNA reads as TGTGCCAGTACCCCGGGAGGGACAGGGAAAAACATTCAGTACTTC.

The V call is TRBV27, the J call TRBJ1-5, with 11 bases that match TRBD1. With 5 bases clipped from V and 5 bases from J, the junction kept 8 bases outside the gene matches. The CDR3 has 16 amino acids. Germline CDR1 MNHEY, CDR2 SMNVEV (reference sequence). CDR3 DNA sequence: TGTGCCAGCAGTCTCGCCGGGACAGGGGGTTATCAGCCCCAGCATTTT. This sequence encodes CASSLAGTGGYQPQHF.

The chain combines TRBV19 with TRBJ2-2; TRBD2 agrees at 8 bases. Per germline, CDR1 LNHDA and CDR2 SQIVND (reference sequence). The CDR3 extends over 16 amino acids. Losses at the gene ends were 4 bases for V and 4 bases for J; bases not matched to a gene: 8. For the CDR3, the DNA is TGTGCCAGTAGTAGACCTCCGGGACTAGGCACCGGGGAGCTGTTTTTT. Its translation: CASSRPPGLGTGELFF.

This chain uses TRBV7-6 with TRBJ2-5, with a tentative D call TRBD1 (6 bases). The CDR3 spans 14 residues. V was cut by 3 bases and J by 2 bases, with 10 bases left in between. Germline values: CDR1 SGHVS, CDR2 FNYEAQ. CDR3 region: CASSLMGAQETQYF. The CDR3 region has the DNA TGTGCCAGCAGCTTGATGGGGGCACAAGAGACCCAGTACTTC.

The chain joins TRBV10-1 to TRBJ2-5; 8 bases map to TRBD2. Unmatched junction bases numbered 7, after V lost 0 bases and J lost 4 bases. The length of the CDR3 is 16 residues. Germline CDR1 reads WNHNN; CDR2 reads SYGVQD (reference sequence). The CDR3 region is CASSESGAGDGETQYF. The CDR3 DNA sequence: TGCGCCAGCAGTGAGTCTGGAGCGGGAGATGGAGAGACCCAGTACTTC.

The chain recombines TRBV6-4 with TRBJ1-1; no clear D gene. CDR1 and CDR2 from the germline V gene are MRHNA and SNTAGT. V shed 7 bases and J shed 0 bases, with 12 bases lying between them. CDR3 length: 14 amino acids. CDR3 amino acids: CASIKLRLNTEAFF. The CDR3 nucleotides are TGTGCCAGCATAAAACTGCGCCTGAACACTGAAGCTTTCTTT.

This chain joins TRBV19 and TRBJ1-2; no reliable D call. Germline V gives CDR1 LNHDA, CDR2 SQIVND (reference sequence). V was shortened by 6 bases and J by 6 bases, with 23 bases between the two germline ends. This CDR3 spans 16 amino acids. The CDR3 spells CASSQSFGLNIHGYTF. CDR3 DNA: TGTGCCAGTAGCCAATCATTCGGGCTTAACATCCATGGCTACACCTTC.

The chain carries TRBV6-5 and TRBJ1-2; TRBD1 aligns across 12 bases. Germline CDR1 is MNHEY and CDR2 is SVGAGI. The CDR3 contains 16 residues. With 1 base clipped from V and 6 bases from J, the junction kept 6 bases outside the gene matches. The CDR3, as DNA: TGTGCCAGCAGTTACTTACCCGGGACAGGGGGCGATGGCTACACCTTC. Protein: CASSYLPGTGGDGYTF.

The rearrangement links TRBV5-1 to TRBJ2-3; the D is unclear. The CDR3 contains 12 residues. The germline V gene encodes CDR1 SGHRS and CDR2 YFSETQ. With 3 bases removed from V and 6 bases from J, the gap between germline ends came to 8 bases. The CDR3 DNA follows: TGCGCCAGCAGCTCCGTGTTTGATACGCAGTATTTT. Residues: CASSSVFDTQYF.

The rearrangement links TRBV7-9 to TRBJ1-4; no firm D call. The CDR3 totals 15 residues. Germline V CDR1 and CDR2: SEHNR, FQNEAQ (reference sequence). V lost 5 bases to trimming and J lost 0 bases, with 10 bases between them. The CDR3 DNA follows: TGTGCCAGCAGCCCAAGATCGGCAACTAATGAAAAACTGTTTTTT. Its protein is CASSPRSATNEKLFF.

The gene calls are TRBV19 and TRBJ2-2, with D possibly being TRBD2 (6 bases). This CDR3 is 15 amino acids long. With 5 bases removed from V and 5 bases from J, the gap between germline ends came to 15 bases. Germline CDR1 is LNHDA and CDR2 is SQIVND (reference sequence). Here the CDR3 reads CASSAGLGRTGELFF. As DNA, the CDR3 is TGTGCCAGTAGTGCAGGACTGGGGAGGACCGGGGAGCTGTTTTTT.

This chain joins TRBV7-8 and TRBJ1-3; D remains ambiguous. CDR1 is SGHVS and CDR2 is FQNEAQ in the germline V gene. The V end lost 1 base, the J end lost 4 bases, and 8 bases lay between the germline ends. The CDR3 runs to 14 residues. In nucleotides, the CDR3 is TGTGCCAGCAGCTTAGTTGGTCTGGGAAACACCATATATTTT. This translates into CASSLVGLGNTIYF.

This sequence joins TRBV25-1 and TRBJ2-2, with D unresolved. Trimming stripped 3 bases from V and 0 bases from J, with 5 bases between. The CDR3 has 14 amino acids. Germline V gives CDR1 MGHDK, CDR2 SYGVNS. CDR3 in DNA: TGTGCCAGCAGTGACCACGCGAACACCGGGGAGCTGTTTTTT. Protein product: CASSDHANTGELFF. The whole variable domain, remainder taken from reference TRBV25-1 and TRBJ2-2, is EADIYQTPRYLVIGTGKKITLECSQTMGHDKMYWYQQDPGMELHLIHYSYGVNSTEKGDLSSESTVSRIRTEHFPLTLESARPSHTSQYLCASSDHANTGELFFGEGSRLTVL.